The T cell receptor beta chain described here comes from a study of T cell repertoires in cytomegalovirus infection (dated by TCRdb to between 2018 and 2020). The study in broad terms: Donor HLA type was relevant to the analysis, as public TCR beta signatures indicated carriage of CMV infection together with the matching HLA type. Study-wide findings and limitations: The ex vivo response was dominated by HLA-C-restricted CMV-specific TCR beta clonotypes, which also provided the single most frequent clonotype in two of eight donors. In both this cohort and an independent approximately 400-donor cohort, the cumulative frequency of public TCR beta family members distinguished carriers of CMV infection plus the relevant HLA type.

Sequencer: Illumina HiSeq 1500. Through fastp at Q25 and MiXCR, TCRdb rebuilt clones from the public reads, retaining in-frame beta chains. Rows matching on CDR3 protein sequence are summarized as one entry with the most common DNA and genes. Counted in this sample were about 460,000 distinct CDR3 sequences; 10% to 12% of them appeared once. Of the sample, about 10% is held by the ten largest clones. CDR1 and CDR2 are drawn from the germline V gene (reference sequence): GTSNPN, SVGIG. Cut back by 0 bases and 7 bases, the V and J ends lie 13 bases apart. Inclusive of the bounding cysteine and phenylalanine, the CDR3 is 13 residues long. Only the CDR3 part of the read is kept: 39 bases, read in frame from the first base. The sample holds a few counts of this clonotype. Its cognate antigen has yet to be identified. Base qualities are not recorded, but no much larger clone differs from it by a single base.

The TCR was taken from a human donor in good health (CMV status not recorded). Some clones in this sample may be carry-over from other donors' samples. This sequence uses TRBV30 and TRBJ2-7, with the D call tentatively TRBD1 or TRBD2, each fitting 5 bases. Sequencing was performed on PBMCs. CDR3 sequence: CAWSVDQGGEQYF. The DNA is TGTGCCTGGAGTGTAGATCAGGGCGGGGAGCAGTACTTC.